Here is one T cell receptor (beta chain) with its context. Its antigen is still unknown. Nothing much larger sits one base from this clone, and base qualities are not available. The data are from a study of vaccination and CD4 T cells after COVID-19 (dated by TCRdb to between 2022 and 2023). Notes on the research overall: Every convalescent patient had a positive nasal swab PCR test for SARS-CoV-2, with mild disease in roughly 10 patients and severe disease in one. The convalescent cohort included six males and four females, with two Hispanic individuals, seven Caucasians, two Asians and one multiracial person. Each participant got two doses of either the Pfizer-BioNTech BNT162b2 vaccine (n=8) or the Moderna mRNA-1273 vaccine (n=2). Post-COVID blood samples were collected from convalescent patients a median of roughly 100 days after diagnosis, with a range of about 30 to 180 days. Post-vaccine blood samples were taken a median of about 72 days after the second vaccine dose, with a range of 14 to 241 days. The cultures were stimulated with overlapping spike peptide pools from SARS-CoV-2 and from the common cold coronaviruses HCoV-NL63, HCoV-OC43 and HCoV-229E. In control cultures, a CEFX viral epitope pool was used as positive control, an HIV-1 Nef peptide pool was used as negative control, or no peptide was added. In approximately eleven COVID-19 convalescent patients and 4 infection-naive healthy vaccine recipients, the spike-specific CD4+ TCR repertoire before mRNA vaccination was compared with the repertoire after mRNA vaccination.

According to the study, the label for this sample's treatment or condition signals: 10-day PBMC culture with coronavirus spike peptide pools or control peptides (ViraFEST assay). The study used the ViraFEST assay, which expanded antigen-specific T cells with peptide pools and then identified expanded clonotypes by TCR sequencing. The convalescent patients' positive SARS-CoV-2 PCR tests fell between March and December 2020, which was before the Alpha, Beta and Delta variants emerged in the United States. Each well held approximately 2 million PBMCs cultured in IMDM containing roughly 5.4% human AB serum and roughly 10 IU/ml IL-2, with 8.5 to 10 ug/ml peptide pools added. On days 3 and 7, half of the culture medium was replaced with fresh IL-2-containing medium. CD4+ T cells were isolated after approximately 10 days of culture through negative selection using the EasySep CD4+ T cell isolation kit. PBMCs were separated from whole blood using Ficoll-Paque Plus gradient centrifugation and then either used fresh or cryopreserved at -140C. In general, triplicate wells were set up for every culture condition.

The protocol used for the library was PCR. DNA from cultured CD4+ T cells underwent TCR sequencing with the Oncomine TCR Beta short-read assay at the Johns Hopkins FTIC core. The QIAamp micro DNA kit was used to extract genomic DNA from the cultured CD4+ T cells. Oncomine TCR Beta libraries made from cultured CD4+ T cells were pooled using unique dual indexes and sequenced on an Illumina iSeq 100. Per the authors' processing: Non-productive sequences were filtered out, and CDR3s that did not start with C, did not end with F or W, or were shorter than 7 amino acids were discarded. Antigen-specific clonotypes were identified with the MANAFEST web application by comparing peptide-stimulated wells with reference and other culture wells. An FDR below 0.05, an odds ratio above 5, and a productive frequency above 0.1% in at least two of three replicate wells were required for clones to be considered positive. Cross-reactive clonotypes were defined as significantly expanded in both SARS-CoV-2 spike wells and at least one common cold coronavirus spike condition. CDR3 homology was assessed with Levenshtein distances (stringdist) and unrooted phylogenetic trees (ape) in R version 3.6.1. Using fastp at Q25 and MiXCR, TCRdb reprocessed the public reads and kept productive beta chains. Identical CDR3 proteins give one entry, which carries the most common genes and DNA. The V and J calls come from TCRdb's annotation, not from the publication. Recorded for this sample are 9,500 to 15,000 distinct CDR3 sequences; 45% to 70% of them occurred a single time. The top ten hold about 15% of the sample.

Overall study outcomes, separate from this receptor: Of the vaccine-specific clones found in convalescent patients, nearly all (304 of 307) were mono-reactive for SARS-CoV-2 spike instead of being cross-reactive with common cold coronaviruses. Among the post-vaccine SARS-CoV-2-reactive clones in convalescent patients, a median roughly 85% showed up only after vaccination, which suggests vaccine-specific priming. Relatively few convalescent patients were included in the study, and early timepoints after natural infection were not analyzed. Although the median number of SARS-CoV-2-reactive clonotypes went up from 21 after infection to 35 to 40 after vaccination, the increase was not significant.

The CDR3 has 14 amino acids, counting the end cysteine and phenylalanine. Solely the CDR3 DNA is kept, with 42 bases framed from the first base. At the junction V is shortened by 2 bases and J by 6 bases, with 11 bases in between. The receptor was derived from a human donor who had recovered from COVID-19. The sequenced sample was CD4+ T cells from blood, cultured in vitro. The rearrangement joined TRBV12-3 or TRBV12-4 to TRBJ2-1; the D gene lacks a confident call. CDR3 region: CASSLLTRPNEQFF. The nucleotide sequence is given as TGTGCCAGCAGTTTATTGACAAGACCCAATGAGCAGTTCTTC.